The sequence of this TCR beta chain was determined in a study of blood T cell repertoires in COVID-19. Looking at the study overall: Sites across the United States, Italy and Spain contributed samples from acute and convalescent COVID-19. T cells, B-cell-depleted T cells, or PBMCs provided the cDNA or gDNA that served as material.

This clone was detected once. Original processing notes: It was from reference gene primer amplification that nucleated cell counts were estimated. Clones were read by immunoSEQ multiplex PCR, and TCRdb kept only the in-frame ones, dropping some. The DNA gave D and trimming, while V, J and clone size come from that table. The data show some 83,000 clones, with roughly four fifths seen just once and 21% held by the top ten. V was pared by 1 base and J by 6 bases, with 14 bases between. The CDR3 length is 15 residues. Germline CDR1 is SGHKS and CDR2 is YYEKEE (reference sequence). The V and J genes are TRBV5-5 and TRBJ2-1, with D possibly TRBD2 on 6 matching bases. This receptor was taken from a human donor in a cohort sampled during active COVID-19. The material sequenced was peripheral blood. The CDR3 is CASSLSLAQTNEQFF. For the CDR3, the DNA is TGTGCCAGCAGCTTGTCACTAGCCCAAACCAATGAGCAGTTCTTC.